This T cell receptor beta chain was identified in a study of T-cell reconstitution after alpha-beta-depleted transplantation in children. Construction of the TCRbeta library involved unique molecular identifiers. TCRdb reprocessed the PCR reads via MiXCR and lists one record per CDR3 protein. The data show some 240,000 distinct CDR3 sequences, 9.5% to 15% seen once. Ten or more counts support this clonotype. V trimming: 6 bases; J trimming: 5 bases; junction bases outside the gene matches: 10. The CDR3 sequence is 15 residues long. Germline assignment: CDR1 MNHNS and CDR2 SASEGT. The rearrangement joins TRBV6-1 to TRBJ2-1; 7 bases are shared with TRBD1. Sequenced here: PBMCs from the stem cell graft donor, sampled from the stem cell graft. This TCR was sampled from a human donor who donated a stem cell graft to a child with acute lymphoblastic leukemia. The CDR3 region is CASSDRVVGNNEQFF. The CDR3 DNA is TGTGCCAGCAGCGACAGGGTGGTCGGGAACAATGAGCAGTTCTTC.